In this sample, the clone carrying this TCR beta chain turned up many times. Construction of the TCRbeta library involved unique molecular identifiers. TCRdb reprocessed the PCR reads with MiXCR, giving one entry per CDR3 protein. The table lists some 200,000 distinct CDR3 sequences, around 7% of them singletons. This specimen comes from a study of T-cell reconstitution after alpha-beta-depleted transplantation in children. The sequence came from a boy aged 2 to 9 with acute lymphoblastic leukemia, due to receive a stem cell transplant. This specimen consisted of PBMCs, obtained before TCRalphabeta/CD19-depleted stem cell transplant.

The CDR3 region has the DNA TGCAGTGCTTTTCGACAGGGCGCAGATACGCAGTATTTT. Translated: CSAFRQGADTQYF. This chain joins TRBV20-1 and TRBJ2-3, with 7 bases identical to TRBD1. CDR3 length: 13 amino acids. The junction had 6 bases not matched to a gene; V was cut back by 5 bases and J by 4 bases. Germline V lookup: CDR1 DFQATT, CDR2 SNEGSKA (reference sequence).